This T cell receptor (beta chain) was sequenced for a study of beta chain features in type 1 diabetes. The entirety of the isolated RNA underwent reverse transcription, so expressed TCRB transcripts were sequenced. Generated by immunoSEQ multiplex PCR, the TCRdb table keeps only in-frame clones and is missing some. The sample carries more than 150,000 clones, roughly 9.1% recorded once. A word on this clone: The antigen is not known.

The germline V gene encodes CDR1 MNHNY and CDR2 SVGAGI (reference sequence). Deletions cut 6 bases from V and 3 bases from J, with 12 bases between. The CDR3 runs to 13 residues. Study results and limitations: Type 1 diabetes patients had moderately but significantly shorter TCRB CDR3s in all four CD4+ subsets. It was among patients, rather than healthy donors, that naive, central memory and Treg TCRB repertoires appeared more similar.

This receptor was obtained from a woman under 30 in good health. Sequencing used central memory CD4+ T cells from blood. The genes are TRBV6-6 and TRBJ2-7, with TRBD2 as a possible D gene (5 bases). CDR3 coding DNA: TGTGCCAGCAGCCGGGATGACATCTACGAGCAGTACTTC. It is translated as CASSRDDIYEQYF.